The source of this T cell receptor (beta chain) is a study of blood T cell repertoires in COVID-19. Background on the study: Researchers got acute and convalescent COVID-19 samples from the United States, Italy and Spain. PBMCs, B-cell-depleted T cells, or T cells provided the cDNA or gDNA that made up the material.

This CDR3 region has 14 residues. Germline CDR1 and CDR2: KGHSH and LQKENI. Trimming took 3 bases from V and 0 from J, leaving 7 bases between them. Study processing details: Amplification from reference gene primers served as the basis for estimated nucleated cell counts. Assay: immunoSEQ multiplex PCR; the TCRdb copy retains only in-frame clones and omits some. V, J and clone size reflect that table, while D and trimming were determined from the DNA. The sample records around 70,000 clones, under 85% being singletons. The clonotype originates from a man in his 70s with acute or convalescent COVID-19. The sequenced sample consisted of peripheral blood. This rearrangement joins TRBV18 to TRBJ2-3; maybe TRBD1 (6 bases). The DNA for the CDR3 is TGTGCCAGCTCACCGGACAGTAGCACAGATACGCAGTATTTT. This translates into CASSPDSSTDTQYF.